The 17 T cell receptor beta chains presented below share a single source sample, sequenced in a study of shared clonotypes between healthy human individuals. Generated by immunoSEQ multiplex PCR, the TCRdb table keeps only in-frame clones and is missing some. The repertoire holds just over 2,000,000 clones, with 85% to 95% as singletons. The sequencing sample was made of naive CD4+ T cells sorted from blood. Subset denoted: CD45RA+ positively selected. The receptors stem from a man aged 18 to 30 in good health.

Notes on this clone: Other DNA sequences in the same sample also yield this CDR3. This chain links TRBV18 with TRBJ2-5; D unclear. Germline CDR1 KGHSH, CDR2 LQKENI. The CDR3 sequence is 12 residues long. The ends were cut back, 2 bases at V and 4 bases at J, with 5 bases in the middle. The DNA for the CDR3 is TGTGCCAGCTCACCAAAGAGAGAGACCCAGTACTTC. It encodes CASSPKRETQYF.

This chain uses TRBV6-5 with TRBJ2-2, with 7 bases identical to TRBD2. Germline trimming cut 4 bases from V and 6 bases from J; bases unmatched to any gene: 11. The V gene's germline CDR1 is MNHEY and CDR2 SVGAGI. The CDR3 covers 16 residues. CDR3 nucleotides: TGTGCCAGCAGTTCCCAACTAGCGAGAGGTGCCGGGGAGCTGTTTTTT. Protein sequence: CASSSQLARGAGELFF.

This clone was observed a few times. The rearrangement links TRBV19 to TRBJ2-5; 7 positions match TRBD1. The DNA end is a closer match to TRBJ2-7, so the J assignment may be wrong. The CDR3 length is 14 residues. Germline CDR1 LNHDA, CDR2 SQIVND (reference sequence). This CDR3 reads CASSRQGLIDEQYF. The CDR3 coding sequence is TGTGCCAGTAGTAGACAGGGTTTAATAGACGAGCAGTACTTC.

This sequence joins TRBV9 and TRBJ1-2; D is undetermined. The CDR3 totals 13 residues. Germline CDR1 reads SGDLS; CDR2 reads YYNGEE. Trimming cost V 3 bases and J 6 bases, with 12 bases left between them. CDR3 region: CASSANLGDGYTF. As DNA, the CDR3 is TGTGCCAGCAGCGCTAACTTAGGAGATGGCTACACCTTC. Full variable domain (missing parts from reference TRBV9 and TRBJ1-2): DSGVTQTPKHLITATGQRVTLRCSPRSGDLSVYWYQQSLDQGLQFLIQYYNGEERAKGNILERFSAQQFPDLHSELNLSSLELGDSALYFCASSANLGDGYTFGSGTRLTVV.

The chain links TRBV11-2 to TRBJ1-1, with D maybe TRBD1 (5 bases). Per the germline V gene, CDR1 is SGHAT and CDR2 is FQNNGV. The CDR3 contains 13 residues. Trimming stripped 8 bases from V and 8 bases from J, with 18 bases between. The CDR3 protein is CASVSGREEEAFF. The CDR3 DNA reads TGTGCCAGCGTTTCGGGCAGGGAGGAAGAAGCTTTCTTT.

The rearrangement joins TRBV10-3 to TRBJ2-5, with no clear D. The V end was cut by 9 bases, the J end by 5 bases, with 10 bases between. Germline CDR1 reads ENHRY; CDR2 reads SYGVKD. The CDR3 length is 11 residues. Here the CDR3 reads CAIQTGETQYF. In DNA form, the CDR3 reads TGTGCCATTCAGACTGGGGAGACCCAGTACTTC.

The rearrangement links TRBV5-1 to TRBJ1-6; 7 bases map to TRBD1. Germline V lookup: CDR1 SGHRS, CDR2 YFSETQ. This CDR3 has 15 amino acids. The junction had 6 bases not matched to a gene; V was cut back by 4 bases and J by 5 bases. The CDR3 sequence: CASSPRQGHNSPLHF. For the CDR3, the DNA is TGCGCCAGCAGCCCGCGACAGGGACATAATTCACCCCTCCACTTT. Supplemented by reference TRBV5-1 and TRBJ1-6, the full variable domain reads KAGVTQTPRYLIKTRGQQVTLSCSPISGHRSVSWYQQTPGQGLQFLFEYFSETQRNKGNFPGRFSGRQFSNSRSEMNVSTLELGDSALYLCASSPRQGHNSPLHFGNGTRLTVT.

This clone came up once. The chain combines TRBV2 with TRBJ2-2; D possibly uses TRBD1 or TRBD2 (5 bases each). Looked up from germline, CDR1 is SNHLY and CDR2 is FYNNEI. Trimming cost V 8 bases and J 1 base, with 11 bases left between them. The CDR3 consists of 14 residues. This CDR3 is CASGTDENTGELFF. CDR3 sequence (DNA): TGTGCCAGCGGGACGGATGAGAACACCGGGGAGCTGTTTTTT.

The chain couples TRBV11-3 to TRBJ2-7, with D unresolved. The V gene lost 2 bases and the J gene lost 3 bases, with 11 bases spanning the gap. The CDR3 spans 14 residues. Germline CDR1 reads SGHNT; CDR2 reads YENEEA. CDR3 DNA sequence: TGTGCCAGCAGCTTAAGAGGAACCTACTACGAGCAGTACTTC. It specifies CASSLRGTYYEQYF.

V and J are TRBV6-1 and TRBJ2-7; D ambiguous. From germline, CDR1 is MNHNS and CDR2 SASEGT. V lost 10 bases to trimming and J lost 6 bases, with 16 bases between them. The CDR3 spans 12 residues. The CDR3: CATAQNRGEQYF. The CDR3 coding sequence is TGTGCCACTGCCCAGAACCGTGGCGAGCAGTACTTC.

This sequence joins TRBV6-5 and TRBJ1-2, with TRBD1 identical over 7 bases. The CDR3 contains 14 residues. Per germline, CDR1 MNHEY and CDR2 SVGAGI. V was pared by 4 bases and J by 1 base, with 3 bases of the junction left unmatched. This CDR3 reads CASSWDRLNYGYTF. DNA for the CDR3: TGTGCCAGCAGTTGGGACAGACTTAACTATGGCTACACCTTC.

This chain uses TRBV9 with TRBJ2-3; D is possibly TRBD1 or TRBD2 (7 bases each). Germline loops: CDR1 SGDLS, CDR2 YYNGEE. V gave up 1 base and J gave up 1 base, with 16 bases separating them. The CDR3 runs 17 residues. For the CDR3, the DNA is TGTGCCAGCAGCGTATTGGGATCAGGGGGGGGCACAGATACGCAGTATTTT. This sequence encodes CASSVLGSGGGTDTQYF.

About this clone: This specimen includes other DNA sequences encoding the same CDR3. This chain connects TRBV18 to TRBJ2-3, with unresolved D. With 2 bases removed from V and 6 bases from J, the gap between germline ends came to 6 bases. The CDR3 has 12 residues. CDR1 and CDR2 (germline): KGHSH, LQKENI. The CDR3 DNA reads as TGTGCCAGCTCACCATCTCTCGATACGCAGTATTTT. This sequence encodes CASSPSLDTQYF.

The rearrangement links TRBV7-3 to TRBJ2-7; 10 positions agree with TRBD1. J was trimmed by 5 bases and V by 5 bases; bases with no gene match: 6. This CDR3 spans 14 amino acids. Germline CDR1 reads SGHTA; CDR2 reads FQGTGA. The CDR3 sequence is CASSVRDRGDEQYF. The CDR3 DNA reads TGTGCCAGCAGCGTCCGGGACAGGGGCGACGAGCAGTACTTC.

Details on this clone: The same CDR3 can be traced to other DNA sequences in this sample. The genes are TRBV19 and TRBJ2-3; no clear D gene. The CDR3 covers 11 residues. In germline, CDR1 is LNHDA, CDR2 SQIVND (reference sequence). The V end lost 6 bases, the J end lost 2 bases, and 3 bases lay between the germline ends. For the CDR3, the DNA is TGTGCCAGTAGGAACACAGATACGCAGTATTTT. It yields the protein CASRNTDTQYF.

The rearrangement links TRBV2 to TRBJ1-2; D possibly corresponds to TRBD1 (5 bases). Germline CDR1 and CDR2: SNHLY and FYNNEI. V dropped 1 base and J dropped 4 bases, with 10 bases sitting between them. This CDR3 comprises 14 residues. In nucleotides, the CDR3 is TGTGCCAGCAGTGAAGGTGGGGCTGGCTATGGCTACACCTTC. Translating it yields CASSEGGAGYGYTF.

This clone was observed a single time. This rearrangement joins TRBV28 to TRBJ1-3; weak D call: TRBD1 (6 bases). CDR3 length: 13 residues. Deletions cut 6 bases from V and 11 bases from J, with 17 bases between. Germline values: CDR1 MDHEN, CDR2 SYDVKM. In nucleotides, the CDR3 is TGTGCCAGCAGAGAAGGGACACTGCTAGCCATATATTTT. Translation gives CASREGTLLAIYF.